The 21 T cell receptor beta chains listed next were all sequenced from one sample in a study of cytomegalovirus exposure and HLA in healthy donors. This PCR relied on a set of 60 Vbeta primers and 13 Jbeta primers. TCRdb keeps only in-frame clones here, not all; method: immunoSEQ multiplex PCR. The sample has about 130,000 clones, 65% to 80% seen once. The specimen sequenced was PBMCs. Receptor source: a man aged 35 to 55 in good health and CMV-seropositive.

The gene calls are TRBV12-2 and TRBJ1-5; TRBD1 reflects the table's D call only, with no check against the DNA. TRBV12-2 constitutes a pseudogene. There are 15 residues in the CDR3. CDR3: CASRPRQGLSQPQHF. In nucleotides, the CDR3 is TGTGCAAGTCGCCCACGACAGGGGCTTAGTCAGCCCCAGCATTTT.

The V call is TRBV7-8, the J call TRBJ1-5; D possibly corresponds to TRBD1 (6 bases). Germline CDR1 reads SGHVS; CDR2 reads FQNEAQ. The CDR3 spans 17 residues. V shed 2 bases and J shed 0 bases, with 14 bases lying between them. Here the CDR3 reads CASSLRAGASSNQPQHF. DNA for the CDR3: TGTGCCAGCAGCTTAAGGGCAGGGGCGTCTAGCAATCAGCCCCAGCATTTT.

J is TRBJ2-7 and V is TRBV27; 15 bases line up with TRBD2. V lost 5 bases and J lost 6; bases outside the gene matches: 11. The CDR3 is made up of 17 amino acids. Germline loops: CDR1 MNHEY, CDR2 SMNVEV (reference sequence). Here the CDR3 DNA reads TGTGCCAGCAGTCACAACCCGGGACTAGCGGGAGGAGCCGAGCAGTACTTC. Protein: CASSHNPGLAGGAEQYF.

This chain joins TRBV6-5 and TRBJ2-5, with TRBD2 matching 8 bases. Judging by the DNA end, TRBJ2-7 fits better; the J call may be wrong. The V gene's germline CDR1 is MNHEY and CDR2 SVGAGI. The length of the CDR3 is 15 residues. The DNA for the CDR3 is TGTGCCAGCAGTTACCTGACTAGCGCGGGATACGAGCAGTACTTC. Translated: CASSYLTSAGYEQYF.

In the case of this clone: A junction end diverges from the germline sequence, so it may reflect a read error. This chain connects TRBV6-5 to TRBJ1-3; D is unclear. Germline-derived CDR1 and CDR2 are MNHEY and SVGAGI. The CDR3 extends over 15 amino acids. CDR3 DNA: TGTGCCAGCGATCCCGGGGTTATCGCTGGGAACACCATATATTTT. Protein sequence: CASDPGVIAGNTIYF.

The rearrangement joins TRBV10-3 to TRBJ1-1; 11 bases agree with TRBD1. V shed 6 bases and J 11 bases; nucleotides not matched to a gene: 8. Germline assignment: CDR1 ENHRY and CDR2 SYGVKD. The CDR3 runs 13 residues. This CDR3 reads CAIREGQGESAFF. In nucleotides, the CDR3 is TGTGCCATCAGGGAGGGACAGGGGGAGAGTGCTTTCTTT.

This sequence joins TRBV2 and TRBJ1-1; 7 bases are a match to TRBD1. This CDR3 is 14 amino acids long. CDR1 and CDR2 (germline): SNHLY, FYNNEI. The ends lost 6 bases at V and 4 bases at J; junction bases unmatched: 8. Written as DNA, the CDR3 is TGTGCCAGCAGGGGACAGTCCCTGGCCACTGAAGCTTTCTTT. It codes for CASRGQSLATEAFF.

This rearrangement joins TRBV5-1 to TRBJ2-7; 10 positions match TRBD1. CDR1 and CDR2 from the germline V gene are SGHRS and YFSETQ. The CDR3 length is 14 residues. V was clipped by 4 bases and J by 2 bases; unmatched bases: 3. The CDR3 protein is CASSMTGGPYEQYF. As DNA, the CDR3 is TGCGCCAGCAGCATGACAGGGGGCCCCTACGAGCAGTACTTC.

This clone was detected only once. The chain has TRBV27 and TRBJ2-1; 9 bases map to TRBD2. After removal of 6 bases from V and 0 bases from J, the junction contained 15 bases not matched to a gene. From germline, CDR1 is MNHEY and CDR2 SMNVEV (reference sequence). The length of the CDR3 is 19 residues. The CDR3 region has the DNA TGTGCCAGCAGGCCCCGTCGAGCGACAGCGGGGGGCTCCTACAATGAGCAGTTCTTC. It encodes CASRPRRATAGGSYNEQFF.

The gene calls are TRBV9 and TRBJ1-1; 8 bases align to TRBD1. Losses at the gene ends were 4 bases for V and 1 base for J; bases not matched to a gene: 9. The CDR3 spans 16 residues. CDR1 and CDR2 from the germline V gene are SGDLS and YYNGEE. For the CDR3, the DNA is TGTGCCAGCAGCCCAGGACAGGGCGCCCGGAACACTGAAGCTTTCTTT. Protein product: CASSPGQGARNTEAFF.

This sequence joins TRBV11-2 and TRBJ2-3, with 7 nucleotides matching TRBD2. With V trimmed by 0 bases and J by 0 bases, 3 bases remained unmatched. CDR3 size: 16 residues. The germline V gene encodes CDR1 SGHAT and CDR2 FQNNGV. This CDR3 is CASSLEGRGSTDTQYF. The CDR3 bases are TGTGCCAGCAGCTTAGAAGGGCGGGGGAGCACAGATACGCAGTATTTT.

The genes are TRBV15 and TRBJ2-7; D remains unclear. CDR1 LNHNV and CDR2 YYDKDF come from the germline V gene (reference sequence). The CDR3 runs 15 residues. Trimming left V 0 bases short and J 5 bases short, with 14 bases between. The CDR3 sequence is CATSRDTLAIHEQYF. Here the CDR3 DNA reads TGTGCCACCAGCAGAGACACGTTAGCCATCCACGAGCAGTACTTC.

V usage is TRBV7-6 and J usage is TRBJ2-7, with 7 nucleotides matching TRBD1. Germline values: CDR1 SGHVS, CDR2 FNYEAQ. The junction had 5 bases not matched to a gene; V was cut back by 1 base and J by 5 bases. The CDR3 runs 14 residues. The CDR3 bases are TGTGCCAGCAGCTTAGTGATAGGGGGCCACGAGCAGTACTTC. It is translated as CASSLVIGGHEQYF.

This chain connects TRBV11-2 to TRBJ2-5; 7 bases line up with TRBD1. V shed 5 bases and J 7 bases; nucleotides not matched to a gene: 4. This CDR3 has 12 residues. Germline V lookup: CDR1 SGHAT, CDR2 FQNNGV. The CDR3 reads CASSPGGWTQYF. CDR3 DNA: TGTGCCAGCAGCCCAGGGGGTTGGACCCAGTACTTC.

This rearrangement joins TRBV27 to TRBJ2-2, with D maybe TRBD1 (6 bases). This CDR3 has 15 amino acids. Trimming removed 2 bases from V and 6 bases from J, with 13 bases in between. Germline V gene data show CDR1 as MNHEY and CDR2 as SMNVEV (reference sequence). The CDR3 nucleotides read TGTGCCAGCAGTTTAAGGCCGTGGGGGCCCGGGGAGCTGTTTTTT. Residues: CASSLRPWGPGELFF.

V usage is TRBV27 and J usage is TRBJ1-1; D gene ambiguous. V was pared by 6 bases and J by 3 bases, with 11 bases between. From germline, CDR1 is MNHEY and CDR2 SMNVEV (reference sequence). This CDR3 comprises 13 residues. The CDR3 loop reads CASRQNKDTEAFF. The CDR3 nucleotides are TGTGCCAGCAGACAGAACAAAGACACTGAAGCTTTCTTT.

This chain uses TRBV28 with TRBJ1-2; 9 bases are shared with TRBD1. Germline lookup yields CDR1 MDHEN and CDR2 SYDVKM. V lost 3 bases and J lost 4; bases outside the gene matches: 6. This CDR3 contains 15 residues. The CDR3 coding sequence is TGTGCCAGCAGTTTCTCGGGACAGGGCCTCTATGGCTACACCTTC. It codes for CASSFSGQGLYGYTF.

This clone was counted ten times or more. V gene TRBV4-2 combines with J gene TRBJ2-3; the D is unclear. CDR1 is LGHNA, CDR2 YNFKEQ, per germline. The CDR3 is 14 residues long. V was pared by 3 bases and J by 2 bases, with 9 bases between. The CDR3 nucleotides are TGTGCCAGCAGCCAGGTAGCTAACACAGATACGCAGTATTTT. It is translated as CASSQVANTDTQYF.

This clone has only a few counts. V gene TRBV7-8 combines with J gene TRBJ1-3; D unresolved. The CDR3 is 11 residues long. Trimming shortened V by 4 bases and J by 8 bases, and 6 bases separated the two germline ends. Germline assignment: CDR1 SGHVS and CDR2 FQNEAQ. CDR3 nucleotide sequence: TGTGCCAGCAGCTACCGGGACACCATATATTTT. This translates into CASSYRDTIYF.

The J gene is TRBJ2-7, the V gene TRBV10-3; TRBD1 matches at 11 bases. In germline, CDR1 is ENHRY, CDR2 SYGVKD. With V trimmed by 10 bases and J by 0 bases, 5 bases remained unmatched. The CDR3 extends over 14 amino acids. Here the CDR3 reads CATYGQGASYEQYF. CDR3 bases: TGTGCCACGTACGGACAGGGGGCCTCCTACGAGCAGTACTTC.

The chain uses TRBV15 and TRBJ1-3; D possibly corresponds to TRBD1 (5 bases). This CDR3 is built from 15 residues. Trimming cost V 1 base and J 2 bases, with 9 bases left between them. Per the germline V gene, CDR1 is LNHNV and CDR2 is YYDKDF (reference sequence). For the CDR3, the DNA is TGTGCCACCAGCAGAGGCGGGGGAGCTGGAAACACCATATATTTT. It encodes CATSRGGGAGNTIYF.